This record concerns one TCR beta chain sequence. Its antigen remains unidentified. The entry originates in a study of T-cell memory formation after mild COVID-19. General study findings and limits: The study detected some responding clones in pre-infection memory, suggesting cross-reactive memory joined.

CDR1 is DFQATT, CDR2 SNEGSKA, per germline (reference sequence). V lost 4 bases and J lost 4, with 10 bases in between. The CDR3 spans 13 residues. Each CDR3 protein gets one entry after TCRdb re-called the 5' RACE reads with MiXCR. The sample yields 350,000 to 450,000 distinct CDR3 sequences, around 28% seen once. The sample was PBMCs or a T cell subset sorted from them (not recorded which). V gene TRBV20-1 combines with J gene TRBJ2-2; no reliable D call. The TCR originated in an adult woman who had mild COVID-19 (a few samples of this study predate the infection). Cell type and time point are not known. The CDR3, as DNA: TGCAGTGCTAAGAGGAGTAGCACCGGGGAGCTGTTTTTT. The encoded protein is CSAKRSSTGELFF.